The clone carrying this TCR beta chain is termed medium-sized (0.01 to 0.1%). The sample is drawn from a study of early T cells in non-severe SARS-CoV-2 infection. V dropped 4 bases and J dropped 8 bases, with 16 bases sitting between them. The CDR3 loop spans 14 amino acids. In germline, CDR1 is SGHTS, CDR2 YDEGEE. TCRdb redid the calling of the 5' RACE reads with MiXCR, one entry per CDR3 protein. Found here are some 50,000 distinct CDR3 sequences, around 8.4% of them singletons; the top ten hold 3.5% to 5%. The V and J genes are TRBV5-8 and TRBJ2-4; either TRBD1 or TRBD2 may fit D (7 bases each). Sequencing was performed on whole blood. This clonotype was sampled from an adult who was a healthcare worker with PCR-confirmed SARS-CoV-2 infection or an uninfected control (not recorded which). The CDR3 region is CASSGAGGADIQYF. CDR3 DNA sequence: TGTGCCAGCAGCGGGGCAGGGGGGGCCGACATTCAGTACTTC.